This T cell receptor beta chain was identified in a study of beta chain features in type 1 diabetes. Across the study: Comparable age, gender and cell yields were observed in patients relative to healthy donors.

Study observations and caveats: The study found fewer insertions and more deletions at VDJ junctions in type 1 diabetes patients.

The study reverse transcribed the entire isolated RNA, so it sequenced expressed TCRB transcripts. Data came from immunoSEQ multiplex PCR; TCRdb stores just in-frame clones and leaves some out. The sample records under 200,000 clones, around 8% being singletons. As to this clone: Antigen unknown.

This clonotype was obtained from a man younger than 35 in good health. The source material was central memory CD4+ T cells from blood.

DNA of the CDR3: TGTGCCAGCAGCTGGAATACCCCTCAGGGGTCCGGTGAGCAGTTCTTC. Residues: CASSWNTPQGSGEQFF. The chain links TRBV11-2 to TRBJ2-1; maybe TRBD1 (6 bases). The CDR3 runs to 16 residues. The V gene's germline CDR1 is SGHAT and CDR2 FQNNGV. V gave up 4 bases and J gave up 9 bases, with 22 bases separating them.